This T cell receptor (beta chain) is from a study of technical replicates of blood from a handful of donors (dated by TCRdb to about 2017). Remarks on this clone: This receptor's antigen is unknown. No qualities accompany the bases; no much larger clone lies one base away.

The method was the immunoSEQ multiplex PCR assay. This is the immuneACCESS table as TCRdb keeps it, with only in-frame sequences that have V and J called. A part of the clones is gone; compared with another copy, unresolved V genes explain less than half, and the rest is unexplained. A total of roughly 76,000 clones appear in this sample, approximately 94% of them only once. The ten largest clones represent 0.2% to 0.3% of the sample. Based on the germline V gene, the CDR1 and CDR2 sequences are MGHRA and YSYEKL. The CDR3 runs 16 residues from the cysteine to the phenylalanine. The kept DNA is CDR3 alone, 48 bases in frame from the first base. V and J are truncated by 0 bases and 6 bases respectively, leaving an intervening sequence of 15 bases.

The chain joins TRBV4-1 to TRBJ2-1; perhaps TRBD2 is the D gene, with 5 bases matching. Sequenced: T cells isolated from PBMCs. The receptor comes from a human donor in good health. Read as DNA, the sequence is TGCGCCAGCAGCCAAGAAGGAGGTTTCCCTTCCAATGAGCAGTTCTTC. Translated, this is CASSQEGGFPSNEQFF.